Following are 17 T cell receptor beta chains from one sample sequenced in a study of T-cell reconstitution after alpha-beta-depleted transplantation in children. Unique molecular identifiers tagged the TCRbeta library. A single record per CDR3 protein comes from TCRdb applying MiXCR to the PCR reads. The data hold about 250,000 distinct CDR3 sequences, with more than 20% observed a single time. The specimen was PBMCs, mostly from graft donor cells, collected 360 days after TCRalphabeta/CD19-depleted stem cell transplant. The receptors originated from a female patient under 10 years old who had a stem cell transplant for congenital amegakaryocytic thrombocytopenia, so the T cells may come from the graft donor.

This clonotype was found once. The chain joins TRBV20-1 to TRBJ2-7, with a tentative D call TRBD1 (6 bases). The germline gives CDR1 DFQATT, CDR2 SNEGSKA (reference sequence). The length of the CDR3 is 14 residues. V lost 3 bases to trimming and J lost 5 bases, with 17 bases between them. The CDR3 loop reads CSASKGTTYNEQYF. The CDR3 DNA reads TGCAGTGCTAGCAAGGGGACAACCTACAACGAGCAGTACTTC.

The chain joins TRBV7-6 to TRBJ2-1; D is perhaps TRBD2 (5 bases). V lost 1 base, J lost 9 bases, and 13 bases lay in between. Per germline, CDR1 SGHVS and CDR2 FNYEAQ. The CDR3 runs to 14 residues. The CDR3 loop reads CASSLGRNNAEQFF. CDR3 DNA: TGTGCCAGCAGCTTAGGGAGGAATAATGCTGAGCAGTTCTTC.

This clonotype was counted at least ten times. This rearrangement joins TRBV4-1 to TRBJ2-1, with 10 bases identical to TRBD1. The CDR3 totals 15 residues. Germline-derived CDR1 and CDR2 are MGHRA and YSYEKL. V was clipped by 2 bases and J by 6 bases; unmatched bases: 4. The CDR3, as DNA: TGCGCCAGCAGCCAAACCGGGACAGGGGCCAATGAGCAGTTCTTC. Amino acids: CASSQTGTGANEQFF.

The table lists this clonotype with a few counts. The chain carries TRBV21-1 and TRBJ1-2; the tabulated D call, TRBD1, remains unverified against the DNA. TRBV21-1 is a pseudogene locus. The CDR3 spans 13 residues. CDR3 region: CASSNWTGYGYTF. The CDR3 DNA is TGTGCCAGCAGCAATTGGACAGGCTATGGCTACACCTTC.

This rearrangement joins TRBV29-1 to TRBJ2-2; 9 bases fit TRBD2. Germline-derived CDR1 and CDR2 are SQVTM and ANQGSEA. Trimming at V came to 1 base and at J to 5 bases, leaving 8 bases not matched to a gene. The CDR3 has 16 amino acids. The CDR3 reads CSVEVWSGGPTGELFF. The CDR3 nucleotides read TGCAGCGTTGAAGTATGGAGCGGGGGGCCAACCGGGGAGCTGTTTTTT.

J is TRBJ1-5 and V is TRBV2, with 8 bases lining up with TRBD1. J was trimmed by 8 bases and V by 3 bases; bases with no gene match: 3. Germline CDR1 reads SNHLY; CDR2 reads FYNNEI. CDR3 size: 13 residues. As DNA, the CDR3 is TGTGCCAGCAGTGACAGGGGGCTGGAGCCCCAGCATTTT. It translates to CASSDRGLEPQHF.

The chain links TRBV20-1 to TRBJ1-5; D gene ambiguous. CDR3 length equals 11 residues. Trimming shortened V by 6 bases and J by 5 bases, and 8 bases separated the two germline ends. Germline values: CDR1 DFQATT, CDR2 SNEGSKA (reference sequence). The CDR3 sequence: CSATEDQPQHF. The CDR3 DNA follows: TGCAGTGCCACCGAGGATCAGCCCCAGCATTTT.

The V and J genes are TRBV20-1 and TRBJ1-4; TRBD1 aligns across 7 bases. This CDR3 spans 18 amino acids. CDR1 is DFQATT, CDR2 SNEGSKA, per germline (reference sequence). The V segment lost 4 bases and the J segment 0 bases; nucleotides outside the gene matches: 14. CDR3 in DNA: TGCAGTGCTACCCGGGACAGCAGTATCATTGCAACTAATGAAAAACTGTTTTTT. Translating gives CSATRDSSIIATNEKLFF.

This clonotype was counted many times. The rearrangement uses TRBV7-8 and TRBJ2-3, with TRBD2 as a possible D gene (5 bases). This CDR3 region has 16 residues. Trimming shortened V by 6 bases and J by 2 bases, and 18 bases separated the two germline ends. CDR1 and CDR2 (germline): SGHVS, FQNEAQ. CDR3 protein: CASRHFLPRDTDTQYF. DNA for the CDR3: TGTGCCAGCAGACACTTCTTACCCCGGGACACAGATACGCAGTATTTT.

This clonotype was observed a few times. The chain recombines TRBV29-1 with TRBJ1-2; D is unclear. With 2 bases removed from V and 8 bases from J, the gap between germline ends came to 12 bases. Germline V lookup: CDR1 SQVTM, CDR2 ANQGSEA. CDR3 length: 12 amino acids. The CDR3 spells CSVESFGGGYTF. The CDR3 DNA sequence: TGCAGCGTTGAATCTTTTGGAGGAGGCTACACCTTC.

This clonotype occurred a few times. The chain is built from TRBV15 and TRBJ2-5; 7 nucleotides line up with TRBD2. Germline V gene sequence: CDR1 LNHNV, CDR2 YYDKDF (reference sequence). J was trimmed by 4 bases and V by 5 bases; bases with no gene match: 7. The CDR3 extends over 14 amino acids. In DNA form, the CDR3 reads TGTGCCACCAGCCCTAGACTAGCATTAGAGACCCAGTACTTC. Residues: CATSPRLALETQYF. Using reference TRBV15 and TRBJ2-5 for the parts outside the CDR3, the full variable domain is DAMVIQNPRYQVTQFGKPVTLSCSQTLNHNVMYWYQQKSSQAPKLLFHYYDKDFNNEADTPDNFQSRRPNTSFCFLDIRSPGLGDTAMYLCATSPRLALETQYFGPGTRLLVL.

The genes are TRBV3-1 and TRBJ2-3; D unresolved. The ends were cut back, 1 base at V and 2 bases at J, with 10 bases in the middle. CDR3 length equals 15 residues. Germline CDR1 LGHDT, CDR2 YNNKEL (reference sequence). In DNA, the CDR3 is TGTGCCAGCAGCCAAGGGGTCCGTTTCACAGATACGCAGTATTTT. The encoded protein is CASSQGVRFTDTQYF.

The chain employs TRBV5-1 and TRBJ2-3, with a possible D match to TRBD1 (5 bases). Per germline, CDR1 SGHRS and CDR2 YFSETQ. With 4 bases removed from V and 5 bases from J, the gap between germline ends came to 14 bases. This CDR3 has 14 amino acids. The CDR3 here is CASSAVRGGDTQYF. As DNA, the CDR3 is TGCGCCAGCAGCGCGGTAAGGGGCGGAGATACGCAGTATTTT.

The V gene is TRBV7-2, the J gene TRBJ2-5; 11 bases align to TRBD2. This CDR3 comprises 15 residues. The germline gives CDR1 SGHTA, CDR2 FQGNSA. Losses at the gene ends were 0 bases for V and 4 bases for J; bases not matched to a gene: 1. The CDR3 nucleotides are TGTGCCAGCAGCTTAGCTGGGACTAGCGGAGAGACCCAGTACTTC. Its translation is CASSLAGTSGETQYF.

There are many counts of this clonotype. The chain joins TRBV10-3 to TRBJ2-1; the D gene is possibly TRBD2 (6 bases). Per the germline V gene, CDR1 is ENHRY and CDR2 is SYGVKD. The CDR3 contains 14 residues. V lost 2 bases to trimming and J lost 5 bases, with 10 bases between them. The CDR3 DNA reads TGTGCCATCAGTGAGCCGACTAGAAACAATGAGCAGTTCTTC. Protein product: CAISEPTRNNEQFF.

This clonotype appeared a few times. The chain employs TRBV4-2 and TRBJ2-7; 7 positions match TRBD1. CDR1 and CDR2 from the germline V gene are LGHNA and YNFKEQ. CDR3 length equals 15 residues. The V gene end was trimmed by 1 base and the J gene end by 2 bases; junction bases not matched to a gene: 5. CDR3 nucleotide sequence: TGTGCCAGCAGCCAAGGTCGGGGACAGACCTACGAGCAGTACTTC. It translates to CASSQGRGQTYEQYF.

This clonotype was seen only a few times. V is TRBV10-3 and J is TRBJ2-7; D is perhaps TRBD2 (6 bases). CDR1 and CDR2 (germline): ENHRY, SYGVKD. The CDR3 contains 13 residues. Trimming pared 6 bases from V and 2 bases from J, leaving 11 bases between. CDR3 nucleotides: TGTGCCATCAGGGGCGGGGATGCCTACGAGCAGTACTTC. It codes for CAIRGGDAYEQYF.